This T cell receptor beta chain was sequenced during a study of CD8 T cells in Susac syndrome. An amount of RNA that ranged from roughly 0.5 to 1 ug was reverse transcribed with random hexamers. TCRdb redid the calling of the immunoSEQ multiplex PCR reads with MiXCR, one entry per CDR3 protein. This repertoire shows some 300,000 distinct CDR3 sequences, 70% to 90% found once; its top ten account for over 0.1%. The sequencing sample was made of CD8+ T cells from PBMCs. The clonotype comes from a human donor with multiple sclerosis.

DNA for the CDR3: TGTGCCTGGAGTGGACTAGCGGCCAACTACTCCTACAATGAGCAGTTCTTC. This translates into CAWSGLAANYSYNEQFF. This rearrangement joins TRBV30 to TRBJ2-1; 9 positions match TRBD2. V shed 1 base, J shed 0 bases, and the junction held 7 bases outside the gene matches. This CDR3 is built from 17 residues. Germline CDR1 and CDR2: GTSNPN and SVGIG (reference sequence).